These 28 T cell receptor beta chains came from one sample sequenced in a study of blood T cell repertoires in COVID-19. Sequencing was performed with immunoSEQ multiplex PCR; in TCRdb, only in-frame clones are kept and a portion is missing. The sample lists around 300,000 clones; 90% to 95% were seen once. Sequenced sample: peripheral blood. The source is a woman between 25 and 40 years old with COVID-19, enrolled during active disease.

V gene TRBV11-2 combines with J gene TRBJ2-7; TRBD2 aligns across 9 bases. The CDR3 covers 17 residues. Trimming removed 1 base from V and 4 bases from J; junction bases left unmatched: 11. The germline V gene encodes CDR1 SGHAT and CDR2 FQNNGV. CDR3: CASSLAGSGRGKYEQYF. CDR3 DNA: TGTGCCAGCAGCTTAGCTGGTAGCGGGAGAGGGAAGTACGAGCAGTACTTC.

The gene calls are TRBV24-1 and TRBJ1-5; TRBD1 aligns across 8 bases. From germline, CDR1 is KGHDR and CDR2 SFDVKD. J gave up 4 bases and V 3 bases, and 7 bases lay outside the gene matches. This CDR3 is built from 16 residues. CDR3 protein: CATSDTRTGLNQPQHF. In nucleotides, the CDR3 is TGTGCCACCAGTGATACTAGGACAGGGTTAAATCAGCCCCAGCATTTT.

V and J are TRBV29-1 and TRBJ2-1; D gene unclear. This CDR3 spans 15 amino acids. V was pared by 1 base and J by 0 bases, with 10 bases between. Germline-derived CDR1 and CDR2 are SQVTM and ANQGSEA. The CDR3 reads CSVEGGPPSYNEQFF. CDR3 in DNA: TGCAGCGTTGAAGGCGGTCCCCCCTCCTACAATGAGCAGTTCTTC.

CDR3 DNA sequence: TGTGCCAGCAGTTATGCGGGGAGAACTGAAGCTTTCTTT. The encoded protein is CASSYAGRTEAFF. The gene calls are TRBV6-5 and TRBJ1-1; D remains ambiguous. Looked up from germline, CDR1 is MNHEY and CDR2 is SVGAGI. V lost 3 bases, J lost 5 bases, and 10 bases lay in between. The CDR3 has 13 residues.

The chain couples TRBV7-9 to TRBJ2-7, with 10 nucleotides matching TRBD1. V trimming: 4 bases; J trimming: 1 base; junction bases outside the gene matches: 4. The germline V gene encodes CDR1 SEHNR and CDR2 FQNEAQ (reference sequence). The CDR3 sequence is 15 residues long. CDR3 loop: CASSSRQGASYEQYF. CDR3 in DNA: TGTGCCAGCAGCTCAAGACAGGGGGCATCCTACGAGCAGTACTTC.

This chain connects TRBV19 to TRBJ2-5, with TRBD1 identical over 7 bases. J lost 2 bases, V lost 3 bases, and 3 bases had no gene match. This CDR3 has 14 residues. The germline gives CDR1 LNHDA, CDR2 SQIVND (reference sequence). The CDR3 DNA reads as TGTGCCAGTAGTATCGGCAGGGGGCAAGAGACCCAGTACTTC. Protein sequence: CASSIGRGQETQYF.

V gene TRBV27 combines with J gene TRBJ2-7, with D perhaps matching TRBD2 (7 bases). The germline V gene encodes CDR1 MNHEY and CDR2 SMNVEV (reference sequence). The CDR3 is 14 residues long. With 6 bases removed from V and 7 bases from J, the gap between germline ends came to 19 bases. CDR3 in amino acids: CASRYGREQGEQYF. Written as DNA, the CDR3 is TGTGCCAGCAGGTATGGGCGGGAGCAGGGGGAGCAGTACTTC.

V gene TRBV7-8 combines with J gene TRBJ1-5, with a tentative D call TRBD1 (6 bases). Per the germline V gene, CDR1 is SGHVS and CDR2 is FQNEAQ. The CDR3 loop spans 12 amino acids. V was cut by 8 bases and J by 5 bases, with 10 bases left in between. The CDR3 coding sequence is TGTGCCAGCGGGCAGGGGCATCAGCCCCAGCATTTT. Translating it yields CASGQGHQPQHF.

The chain couples TRBV6-5 to TRBJ2-7, with D perhaps TRBD1 (6 bases). V lost 5 bases and J 3 bases, leaving 14 bases between the germline ends. The CDR3 has 14 amino acids. Looked up from germline, CDR1 is MNHEY and CDR2 is SVGAGI. The CDR3 loop reads CASSLRQEGYEQYF. The DNA of the CDR3 is TGTGCCAGCAGTCTGCGACAGGAAGGCTACGAGCAGTACTTC.

This clone appeared a single time. J is TRBJ1-5 and V is TRBV9, with D perhaps TRBD1 (6 bases). CDR1 is SGDLS, CDR2 YYNGEE, per germline. V was trimmed by 5 bases and J by 4 bases, leaving 16 bases between them. This CDR3 has 15 residues. Here the CDR3 reads CASSRGGTVNQPQHF. CDR3 DNA: TGTGCCAGCAGTAGAGGGGGAACAGTTAATCAGCCCCAGCATTTT. Full variable domain (rest looked up from reference TRBV9 and TRBJ1-5): DSGVTQTPKHLITATGQRVTLRCSPRSGDLSVYWYQQSLDQGLQFLIQYYNGEERAKGNILERFSAQQFPDLHSELNLSSLELGDSALYFCASSRGGTVNQPQHFGDGTRLSIL.

V is TRBV19 and J is TRBJ1-2; 12 nucleotides match TRBD1. Germline CDR1 LNHDA, CDR2 SQIVND (reference sequence). The CDR3 totals 14 residues. Trimming cost V 9 bases and J 8 bases; bases outside gene matches: 10. For the CDR3, the DNA is TGTGCCAGCAAACCGGGACAGGGGGCGCGGGGCTACACCTTC. Translated: CASKPGQGARGYTF.

The genes are TRBV30 and TRBJ1-2; no definite D call. From germline, CDR1 is GTSNPN and CDR2 SVGIG (reference sequence). This CDR3 is 11 amino acids long. V gave up 1 base and J gave up 2 bases, with 2 bases separating them. The CDR3 DNA reads as TGTGCCTGGAGTGCGAACTATGGCTACACCTTC. Translated, it gives CAWSANYGYTF.

The chain employs TRBV28 and TRBJ2-7; 9 bases map to TRBD1. The CDR3 has 14 amino acids. V was clipped by 6 bases and J by 5 bases; unmatched bases: 8. Germline V CDR1 and CDR2: MDHEN, SYDVKM. The DNA for the CDR3 is TGTGCCAGCAGCTTCTGGGACAGGGACCACGAGCAGTACTTC. It translates to CASSFWDRDHEQYF.

To note about this clone: At the DNA level, this CDR3 is encoded by other sequences in the same sample as well. The chain combines TRBV2 with TRBJ2-3; D is perhaps TRBD2 (6 bases). Germline values: CDR1 SNHLY, CDR2 FYNNEI. The V end lost 0 bases, the J end lost 2 bases, and 9 bases lay between the germline ends. CDR3 length equals 15 residues. For the CDR3, the DNA is TGTGCCAGCAGTGAAGCGGGGGGAAACACAGATACGCAGTATTTT. Its protein product is CASSEAGGNTDTQYF.

This chain connects TRBV7-8 to TRBJ2-7; TRBD2 aligns across 9 bases. The CDR3 is made up of 17 amino acids. V lost 0 bases, J lost 5 bases, and 11 bases stayed unmatched. CDR1 is SGHVS, CDR2 FQNEAQ, per germline. CDR3 protein: CASSLALGLAGSHEQYF. DNA of the CDR3: TGTGCCAGCAGCTTAGCGCTCGGCCTAGCGGGATCCCACGAGCAGTACTTC.

V and J are TRBV27 and TRBJ2-6; D is unresolved. The CDR3 is 15 amino acids. Between the trimmed V and J ends, which lost 6 bases and 0 bases, there was a span of 9 bases. Per the germline V gene, CDR1 is MNHEY and CDR2 is SMNVEV (reference sequence). CDR3 loop: CASSSISSGANVLTF. Written as DNA, the CDR3 is TGTGCCAGCAGCTCCATCAGCTCTGGGGCCAACGTCCTGACTTTC.

The chain links TRBV7-3 to TRBJ1-6; weak D call: TRBD1 (6 bases). V dropped 5 bases and J dropped 7 bases, with 15 bases sitting between them. The CDR3 is made up of 15 amino acids. Looked up from germline, CDR1 is SGHTA and CDR2 is FQGTGA. The CDR3: CASSLTDRLNSPLHF. In DNA form, the CDR3 reads TGTGCCAGCAGCCTCACGGACAGACTGAATTCACCCCTCCACTTT. The whole variable domain, filled in from reference TRBV7-3 and TRBJ1-6, reads GAGVSQTPSNKVTEKGKYVELRCDPISGHTALYWYRQSLGQGPEFLIYFQGTGAADDSGLPNDRFFAVRPEGSVSTLKIQRTERGDSAVYLCASSLTDRLNSPLHFGNGTRLTVT.

The V gene is TRBV7-9, the J gene TRBJ2-1, with TRBD2 as a possible D gene (6 bases). V was cut by 5 bases and J by 4 bases, with 18 bases left in between. CDR1 SEHNR and CDR2 FQNEAQ come from the germline V gene (reference sequence). The CDR3 runs to 16 residues. Here the CDR3 DNA reads TGTGCCAGCAGCCTATCGGGCGGGACCCTATACAATGAGCAGTTCTTC. It codes for CASSLSGGTLYNEQFF.

The V and J genes are TRBV10-3 and TRBJ1-1, with 9 bases that match TRBD1. With V trimmed by 5 bases and J by 8 bases, 12 bases remained unmatched. Germline V gene sequence: CDR1 ENHRY, CDR2 SYGVKD. This CDR3 has 15 residues. CDR3 coding DNA: TGTGCCATCAGTACCGGACAGGGGTTACCCCGGGAAGCTTTCTTT. Amino acids: CAISTGQGLPREAFF.

The rearrangement links TRBV4-2 to TRBJ2-1; TRBD2 agrees at 10 bases. The CDR3 spans 18 residues. The junction had 13 bases not matched to a gene; V was cut back by 0 bases and J by 8 bases. In germline, CDR1 is LGHNA, CDR2 YNFKEQ. The CDR3 is CASSQDQPAGGLTYEQFF. The CDR3 DNA follows: TGTGCCAGCAGCCAAGATCAGCCAGCGGGAGGGTTAACCTATGAGCAGTTCTTC.

The chain has TRBV10-3 and TRBJ1-1; tentative D call: TRBD1 (6 bases). The CDR3 covers 15 residues. V was pared by 0 bases and J by 11 bases, with 19 bases between. Germline V gives CDR1 ENHRY, CDR2 SYGVKD. CDR3 bases: TGTGCCATCAGTGAGTCGGGACAAGGGTCTGCGCCGGCTTTCTTT. Amino acid sequence: CAISESGQGSAPAFF.

V and J are TRBV2 and TRBJ2-1; weak D call: TRBD1 (6 bases). The V end lost 6 bases, the J end lost 6 bases, and 9 bases lay between the germline ends. Per the germline V gene, CDR1 is SNHLY and CDR2 is FYNNEI. The CDR3 length is 12 residues. The CDR3 protein is CASSVTGNEQFF. In DNA, the CDR3 is TGTGCCAGCAGCGTGACAGGCAATGAGCAGTTCTTC.

The CDR3 region is CASRPVTGYEEQYF. CDR3 in DNA: TGTGCCAGCAGACCTGTGACAGGGTATGAGGAGCAGTACTTC. This chain connects TRBV6-5 to TRBJ2-7; TRBD1 agrees at 7 bases. V was clipped by 6 bases and J by 7 bases; unmatched bases: 12. There are 14 residues in the CDR3. Germline-derived CDR1 and CDR2 are MNHEY and SVGAGI.

The V and J genes are TRBV5-1 and TRBJ1-5; D is unclear. CDR1 is SGHRS, CDR2 YFSETQ, per germline. The CDR3 is 14 amino acids. V was trimmed by 10 bases and J by 1 base, leaving 15 bases between them. The CDR3 is CAASSRQSNQPQHF. DNA for the CDR3: TGCGCCGCCAGCAGCAGGCAGAGCAATCAGCCCCAGCATTTT.

The chain combines TRBV19 with TRBJ1-5; D might be TRBD1 (6 bases). V dropped 3 bases and J dropped 11 bases, with 17 bases sitting between them. This CDR3 has 14 amino acids. Per germline, CDR1 LNHDA and CDR2 SQIVND (reference sequence). CDR3 DNA: TGTGCCAGTAGTATCTGGCAGGGGATCAAGACCCAGCATTTT. Its translation: CASSIWQGIKTQHF. The full variable domain, with the rest looked up from reference TRBV19 and TRBJ1-5, is DGGITQSPKYLFRKEGQNVTLSCEQNLNHDAMYWYRQDPGQGLRLIYYSQIVNDFQKGDIAEGYSVSREKKESFPLTVTSAQKNPTAFYLCASSIWQGIKTQHFGDGTRLSIL.

The genes are TRBV18 and TRBJ1-6, with D possibly TRBD1 on 6 matching bases. V was cut by 3 bases and J by 2 bases, with 11 bases left in between. The CDR3 runs to 16 residues. Germline CDR1 and CDR2: KGHSH and LQKENI. This CDR3 is CASSPQEGAYNSPLHF. CDR3 nucleotides: TGTGCCAGCTCACCTCAAGAGGGGGCCTATAATTCACCCCTCCACTTT.

This chain links TRBV2 with TRBJ2-7, with D perhaps TRBD1 (6 bases). V lost 7 bases and J lost 3, with 13 bases in between. This CDR3 comprises 13 residues. The germline V gene has CDR1 SNHLY and CDR2 FYNNEI. The CDR3 bases are TGTGCCAGCAATGGGGGCAGGGGCTACGAGCAGTACTTC. This encodes CASNGGRGYEQYF.

The CDR3 loop is CSATHQETQYF. The DNA for the CDR3 is TGCAGTGCTACACATCAAGAGACCCAGTACTTC. The rearrangement links TRBV20-1 to TRBJ2-5; D remains unclear. The CDR3 consists of 11 residues. V gave up 4 bases and J gave up 2 bases, with 5 bases separating them. The germline gives CDR1 DFQATT, CDR2 SNEGSKA (reference sequence).